This T cell receptor beta chain was identified during a study of control samples from healthy donors and cancer patients. The germline gives CDR1 SNHLY, CDR2 FYNNEI. The CDR3 is 15 residues long. V was pared by 3 bases and J by 6 bases, with 14 bases between. Profiled with immunoSEQ multiplex PCR; TCRdb holds only in-frame clones, not every one. The table shows 90,000 to 150,000 clones, with around 88% occurring only once. This clone showed up just once. This TCR came from a man aged 35-49 years in good health. V usage is TRBV2 and J usage is TRBJ1-4; the D is unclear. The sample comprised blood. The CDR3 region is CASSDGREVYEKLFF. DNA for the CDR3: TGTGCCAGCAGTGACGGACGGGAGGTTTATGAAAAACTGTTTTTT. Drawing the rest from reference TRBV2 and TRBJ1-4, the complete variable domain is EPEVTQTPSHQVTQMGQEVILRCVPISNHLYFYWYRQILGQKVEFLVSFYNNEISEKSEIFDDQFSVERPDGSNFTLKIRSTKLEDSAMYFCASSDGREVYEKLFFGSGTQLSVL.